The 27 T cell receptor beta chains reported below all come from one sample, sequenced in a study of T cell responses to AZD1222 COVID-19 vaccine. Method: immunoSEQ multiplex PCR; TCRdb's copy keeps in-frame clones and lacks some. This table has about 92,000 clones, about nine tenths appearing once. The input for sequencing was peripheral blood, taken on day 0 of AZD1222 vaccination. Receptors originate from an adult in good health.

The CDR3 region is CASSDPRGGGYTF. In DNA, the CDR3 is TGTGCCAGCAGCGACCCTCGGGGAGGCGGCTACACCTTC. The chain is built from TRBV9 and TRBJ1-2; D unclear. Trimming removed 3 bases from V and 8 bases from J, with 14 bases in between. The CDR3 loop spans 13 amino acids. Germline V gives CDR1 SGDLS, CDR2 YYNGEE.

This rearrangement joins TRBV25-1 to TRBJ1-2, with a tentative D call TRBD1 (6 bases). The CDR3 has 14 residues. V was cut by 3 bases and J by 3 bases, with 11 bases left in between. In germline, CDR1 is MGHDK, CDR2 SYGVNS. The CDR3 DNA is TGTGCCAGCAGTGATACAGGGTACTACTATGGCTACACCTTC. It codes for CASSDTGYYYGYTF.

The chain joins TRBV7-2 to TRBJ2-1; a possible D gene is TRBD2 (6 bases). The CDR3 is made up of 14 amino acids. Trimming stripped 6 bases from V and 1 base from J, with 10 bases between. The germline V gene has CDR1 SGHTA and CDR2 FQGNSA. The CDR3 sequence: CASSRRGSYNEQFF. The CDR3 DNA reads TGTGCCAGCAGTCGGCGGGGTTCCTACAATGAGCAGTTCTTC.

By sample fraction, this clone is medium-sized. The chain employs TRBV14 and TRBJ1-1; D might be TRBD1 (6 bases). Germline CDR1 reads SGHDN; CDR2 reads FVKESK. CDR3 length equals 15 residues. V shed 5 bases and J shed 0 bases, with 13 bases lying between them. CDR3 DNA sequence: TGTGCCAGCAGCTCTGCGGGGGCCTTGAACACTGAAGCTTTCTTT. Translated, it gives CASSSAGALNTEAFF.

The J gene is TRBJ1-2, the V gene TRBV2, with 9 bases identical to TRBD1. CDR3 size: 15 residues. From germline, CDR1 is SNHLY and CDR2 FYNNEI. The trim removed 4 bases at V and 3 bases at J, leaving 6 bases unmatched. The CDR3 coding sequence is TGTGCCAGCAGTGTAGGGACAGGGTCGTACTATGGCTACACCTTC. Protein product: CASSVGTGSYYGYTF.

This chain links TRBV11-1 with TRBJ2-7, with 9 bases matching TRBD1. Per the germline V gene, CDR1 is SGHAT and CDR2 is FQDESV (reference sequence). V shed 1 base and J 4 bases; nucleotides not matched to a gene: 5. CDR3 size: 15 residues. The CDR3 is CASSLEQGASYEQYF. CDR3 nucleotides: TGTGCCAGCAGCTTAGAACAGGGGGCTTCTTACGAGCAGTACTTC.

In this sample, this clone turned up once. The J gene is TRBJ2-1, the V gene TRBV18, with D perhaps TRBD2 (5 bases). This CDR3 contains 16 residues. CDR1 is KGHSH and CDR2 is LQKENI in the germline V gene. V was trimmed by 1 base and J by 0 bases, leaving 10 bases between them. In DNA, the CDR3 is TGTGCCAGCTCACCACGGGTGAGGGACTCCTACAATGAGCAGTTCTTC. This gives the protein CASSPRVRDSYNEQFF.

The chain is built from TRBV5-1 and TRBJ1-1; 7 bases align to TRBD1. Losses at the gene ends were 3 bases for V and 0 bases for J; bases not matched to a gene: 11. The CDR3 loop spans 17 amino acids. CDR1 SGHRS and CDR2 YFSETQ come from the germline V gene. The CDR3 reads CASSYKTGNVMNTEAFF. The CDR3 DNA sequence: TGCGCCAGCAGCTACAAGACAGGGAACGTCATGAACACTGAAGCTTTCTTT.

The chain employs TRBV7-9 and TRBJ1-6, with a tentative D call TRBD1 (6 bases). The V gene's germline CDR1 is SEHNR and CDR2 FQNEAQ (reference sequence). Trimming cost V 6 bases and J 8 bases, with 14 bases left between them. CDR3 length: 14 amino acids. CDR3: CASSPGVSDSPLHF. The CDR3 DNA reads TGTGCCAGCAGTCCAGGGGTATCGGATTCACCCCTCCACTTT.

The chain uses TRBV7-3 and TRBJ1-2, with D tentatively TRBD1 (6 bases). This CDR3 contains 12 residues. CDR1 and CDR2 (germline): SGHTA, FQGTGA. Between the trimmed V and J ends, which lost 5 bases and 6 bases, there was a span of 10 bases. The CDR3 protein is CASSPYRDGYTF. CDR3 nucleotide sequence: TGTGCCAGCAGCCCTTACAGGGATGGCTACACCTTC.

The chain employs TRBV14 and TRBJ1-5; TRBD1 matches 9 bases. Germline CDR1 reads SGHDN; CDR2 reads FVKESK. This CDR3 is built from 16 residues. V shed 4 bases and J 5 bases; nucleotides not matched to a gene: 9. The CDR3 sequence is CASSPMDRGPYQPQHF. The CDR3 DNA follows: TGTGCCAGCAGCCCCATGGACAGGGGACCCTATCAGCCCCAGCATTTT. Using reference TRBV14 and TRBJ1-5 for the parts outside the CDR3, the full variable domain is EAGVTQFPSHSVIEKGQTVTLRCDPISGHDNLYWYRRVMGKEIKFLLHFVKESKQDESGMPNNRFLAERTGGTYSTLKVQPAELEDSGVYFCASSPMDRGPYQPQHFGDGTRLSIL.

V is TRBV6-2 or TRBV6-3 and J is TRBJ2-3, with D possibly being TRBD2 (5 bases). V lost 5 bases and J lost 2, with 17 bases in between. Germline V CDR1 and CDR2: MNHEY, SVGEGT. The CDR3 runs to 16 residues. CDR3 in amino acids: CASSLVFSGFTDTQYF. CDR3 in DNA: TGTGCCAGCAGTCTTGTTTTCAGCGGATTCACAGATACGCAGTATTTT.

The chain recombines TRBV27 with TRBJ1-2; 11 bases line up with TRBD1. This CDR3 contains 17 residues. Germline V gene lookup returns CDR1 MNHEY and CDR2 SMNVEV (reference sequence). V dropped 8 bases and J dropped 3; count of bases not matched to a gene: 14. CDR3 sequence: CASRPEGQGESDYGYTF. CDR3 DNA: TGTGCCAGCCGCCCCGAGGGACAGGGGGAATCGGACTATGGCTACACCTTC.

V and J are TRBV6-5 and TRBJ1-1; D is unclear. The V gene lost 6 bases and the J gene lost 1 base, with 12 bases spanning the gap. Germline CDR1 MNHEY, CDR2 SVGAGI. The CDR3 extends over 14 amino acids. CDR3 DNA: TGTGCCAGCAGGCGGTCCTTGGGGAACACTGAAGCTTTCTTT. Residues: CASRRSLGNTEAFF.

The V gene is TRBV3-1 (or the pseudogene TRBV3-2), the J gene TRBJ1-2, with D unclear. The length of the CDR3 is 15 residues. V lost 1 base and J lost 4, with 13 bases in between. Germline V CDR1 and CDR2: LGHDT, YNNKEL (reference sequence). The CDR3 DNA sequence: TGTGCCAGCAGCCAAGTAGGAGGATTGGGCTATGGCTACACCTTC. Translation gives CASSQVGGLGYGYTF.

This clone was found once. The chain carries TRBV29-1 and TRBJ2-7, with 7 nucleotides matching TRBD1. Germline V gene sequence: CDR1 SQVTM, CDR2 ANQGSEA. The CDR3 is 15 amino acids. V shed 1 base, J shed 3 bases, and the junction held 9 bases outside the gene matches. This CDR3 is CSVEVVRDRLYEQYF. CDR3 bases: TGCAGCGTTGAAGTGGTACGGGACAGACTCTACGAGCAGTACTTC.

The rearrangement uses TRBV11-2 and TRBJ2-7, with 8 bases fitting TRBD1. The J segment lost 7 bases and the V segment lost 5 bases, leaving 16 bases of the junction unmatched. Germline CDR1 reads SGHAT; CDR2 reads FQNNGV. This CDR3 contains 16 residues. CDR3 sequence: CASSPSRGQVTWEQYF. The DNA for the CDR3 is TGTGCCAGCAGCCCCTCCAGGGGACAGGTTACGTGGGAGCAGTACTTC.

The chain recombines TRBV12-5 with TRBJ2-2, with 9 nucleotides matching TRBD2. Germline V gene data show CDR1 as LGHNT and CDR2 as FRNRAP. The ends lost 1 base at V and 6 bases at J; junction bases unmatched: 6. CDR3 length: 16 residues. This CDR3 is CASGLDKGLAAGELFF. CDR3 DNA sequence: TGTGCTAGTGGTTTGGACAAGGGACTAGCCGCCGGGGAGCTGTTTTTT. The full variable domain, completed using reference TRBV12-5 and TRBJ2-2, is DARVTQTPRHKVTEMGQEVTMRCQPILGHNTVFWYRQTMMQGLELLAYFRNRAPLDDSGMPKDRFSAEMPDATLATLKIQPSEPRDSAVYFCASGLDKGLAAGELFFGEGSRLTVL.

The J gene is TRBJ1-3, the V gene TRBV5-4; D is undetermined. Trimming cost V 0 bases and J 2 bases, with 9 bases left between them. Germline loops: CDR1 SGHNT, CDR2 YYREEE (reference sequence). The CDR3 contains 15 residues. The CDR3 loop reads CASSLAPGPGNTIYF. The CDR3 region has the DNA TGTGCCAGCAGCTTGGCCCCAGGCCCTGGAAACACCATATATTTT.

The rearrangement links TRBV6-1 to TRBJ2-5; 8 nucleotides align to TRBD1. Germline values: CDR1 MNHNS, CDR2 SASEGT. V lost 3 bases, J lost 4 bases, and 7 bases stayed unmatched. CDR3 size: 15 residues. DNA for the CDR3: TGTGCCAGCAGTGATGGGACGGGACAGGTAGAGACCCAGTACTTC. Translation gives CASSDGTGQVETQYF.

The chain recombines TRBV4-3 with TRBJ1-1; 7 bases map to TRBD1. Unmatched junction bases numbered 4, after V lost 0 bases and J lost 3 bases. This CDR3 region has 15 residues. Germline V gene data show CDR1 as LGHNA and CDR2 as YSLEER. This CDR3 reads CASSQDKGADTEAFF. The CDR3 nucleotides read TGCGCCAGCAGCCAAGATAAGGGGGCGGACACTGAAGCTTTCTTT.

V usage is TRBV5-1 and J usage is TRBJ1-1, with 8 bases identical to TRBD1. CDR1 and CDR2 from the germline V gene are SGHRS and YFSETQ. Losses at the gene ends were 0 bases for V and 0 bases for J; bases not matched to a gene: 7. The CDR3 runs to 17 residues. The CDR3 coding sequence is TGCGCCAGCAGCTTGGCATACAGGGGGTCGGTGAACACTGAAGCTTTCTTT. Residues: CASSLAYRGSVNTEAFF.

The chain has TRBV5-1 and TRBJ2-5, with D unresolved. V was clipped by 4 bases and J by 1 base, with 14 bases between them. The CDR3 has 15 amino acids. CDR1 SGHRS and CDR2 YFSETQ come from the germline V gene. CDR3 residues: CASSRHLGLQETQYF. The CDR3 DNA follows: TGCGCCAGCAGCCGGCATTTAGGGCTCCAAGAGACCCAGTACTTC.

The V call is TRBV9, the J call TRBJ2-1; 8 bases map to TRBD2. This CDR3 comprises 15 residues. After removal of 0 bases from V and 6 bases from J, the junction contained 5 bases not matched to a gene. Per germline, CDR1 SGDLS and CDR2 YYNGEE. This CDR3 is CASSVGMLAGNEQFF. CDR3 coding DNA: TGTGCCAGCAGCGTAGGTATGCTAGCGGGCAATGAGCAGTTCTTC.

This clone occurred once. The chain links TRBV15 to TRBJ1-1; no clear D gene. The germline V gene has CDR1 LNHNV and CDR2 YYDKDF (reference sequence). The CDR3 totals 13 residues. The germline V and J ends were trimmed by 0 bases and 5 bases, with 7 bases remaining between them. The CDR3 region has the DNA TGTGCCACCAGCAGAGATCCCAGGACTGAAGCTTTCTTT. Translated, it gives CATSRDPRTEAFF.

The chain links TRBV7-3 to TRBJ2-1; tentative D call: TRBD1 (6 bases). The ends were cut back, 6 bases at V and 5 bases at J, with 17 bases in the middle. This CDR3 region has 15 residues. CDR1 is SGHTA, CDR2 FQGTGA, per germline. This chain's CDR3 is CASRPQGISHNEQFF. The DNA of the CDR3 is TGTGCCAGCAGGCCTCAGGGGATTTCCCACAATGAGCAGTTCTTC. The variable domain in full, completed from reference TRBV7-3 and TRBJ2-1, reads GAGVSQTPSNKVTEKGKYVELRCDPISGHTALYWYRQSLGQGPEFLIYFQGTGAADDSGLPNDRFFAVRPEGSVSTLKIQRTERGDSAVYLCASRPQGISHNEQFFGPGTRLTVL.

The chain carries TRBV3-1 (or the pseudogene TRBV3-2) and TRBJ2-3; 13 bases map to TRBD2. V was pared by 4 bases and J by 2 bases, with 6 bases of the junction left unmatched. Germline CDR1 is LGHDT and CDR2 is YNNKEL (reference sequence). The CDR3 is 17 residues long. The CDR3 protein is CASSPGLAGAYTDTQYF. The CDR3 DNA sequence: TGTGCCAGCAGCCCCGGACTAGCGGGGGCCTACACAGATACGCAGTATTTT.